This T cell receptor beta chain comes out of a study of cytomegalovirus exposure and HLA in healthy donors. Measured with immunoSEQ multiplex PCR; TCRdb has only the in-frame clones, and not every one. The data show more than 250,000 clones, 70% to 90% seen once. General observations from the study: A classifier reportedly called cytomegalovirus status with high sensitivity and specificity. Among TCR sequences, most were rare, though some public TCRs appeared in many donors. In vitro experiments confirmed that three CMV-associated chains were specific for CMV antigens.

Trimming took off 4 bases at V and 3 bases at J, with 4 bases between the two ends. The CDR3 is made up of 11 amino acids. Germline-derived CDR1 and CDR2 are MNHEY and SVGAGI. These donors were members of the approximately 110-subject validation cohort, a group separate from the approximately 670-subject first cohort. Concerning this clone: Its antigen is not known. The same CDR3 also results from other DNA sequences found in this sample.

The J gene is TRBJ2-7, the V gene TRBV6-5; no firm D call. This TCR derives from a woman younger than 35 in good health and CMV-seronegative. Sample: PBMCs. CDR3 nucleotide sequence: TGTGCCAGCAGTTCCCGCTACGAGCAGTACTTC. Its protein product is CASSSRYEQYF.